This T cell receptor (beta chain) comes out of a study of Ad26.COV2.S vaccination and SARS-CoV-2 variants. Study overall: This donor came from the COV1001 trial of Ad26.COV2.S. Study-wide points: After vaccination, reports described spike-specific CD8+ and CD4+ T cell responses as showing substantial breadth. It was vaccine recipients, not placebo recipients, who had the higher spike-specific TCR breadth.

Turning to this clone: Its antigen remains unidentified.

The treatment was: roughly 18 received Ad26.COV2.S at low or high dose, single or two shots; about 5 received placebo; per-sample allocation not given. Sampling happened 63 days after the first vaccine or placebo injection. At a Boston site, the person donating was an adult of 18-55 years. Per the germline V gene, CDR1 is MNHEY and CDR2 is SVGAGI. CDR3 length: 15 amino acids. J was trimmed by 1 base and V by 5 bases; bases with no gene match: 7. Sequenced by immunoSEQ multiplex PCR; TCRdb stores in-frame clones only, minus some. The data contain around 400,000 clones, about 91% of them singletons. This sample comprised peripheral blood, obtained in a trial of Ad26.COV2.S vaccine versus placebo. J is TRBJ2-5 and V is TRBV6-5; TRBD1 aligns across 7 bases. The clonotype comes from a person aged 18-65 years who received the Ad26.COV2.S COVID-19 vaccine or a placebo. CDR3 sequence (DNA): TGTGCCAGCAGTCTTGCAGGGGGTGTCCAAGAGACCCAGTACTTC. Amino acids: CASSLAGGVQETQYF.